Presented here are 32 T cell receptor beta chains from one specimen sequenced in a study of early T cells in non-severe SARS-CoV-2 infection. TCRdb itself ran the 5' RACE reads through MiXCR, one entry per CDR3 protein. Here the sample spans 66,000 or so distinct CDR3 sequences, approximately 10% being singletons. Material for sequencing was whole blood. The receptors come from an adult who was a healthcare worker with PCR-confirmed SARS-CoV-2 infection or an uninfected control (not recorded which).

This clonotype came up many times. The chain has TRBV19 and TRBJ2-5, with unresolved D. CDR1 is LNHDA, CDR2 SQIVND, per germline (reference sequence). Trimming shortened V by 5 bases and J by 1 base, and 11 bases separated the two germline ends. The CDR3 spans 14 residues. The CDR3 DNA reads as TGTGCCAGTAGTCCCCATGAAGTCCAAGAGACCCAGTACTTC. This sequence encodes CASSPHEVQETQYF.

V and J are TRBV5-4 and TRBJ2-2, with 7 nucleotides matching TRBD2. The CDR3 consists of 16 residues. Germline V CDR1 and CDR2: SGHNT, YYREEE (reference sequence). J was trimmed by 7 bases and V by 1 base; bases with no gene match: 10. The CDR3 nucleotides are TGTGCCAGCAGCTTGTCCCGCGGGGGAAGATTCGGGGAGCTGTTTTTT. This codes for CASSLSRGGRFGELFF.

CDR3 region: CASRPIRLDRGQSPLHF. CDR3 nucleotide sequence: TGTGCCAGCAGACCCATCCGACTCGACAGGGGGCAATCACCCCTCCACTTT. The chain employs TRBV2 and TRBJ1-6, with TRBD1 identical over 10 bases. Losses at the gene ends were 6 bases for V and 10 bases for J; bases not matched to a gene: 15. The germline V gene encodes CDR1 SNHLY and CDR2 FYNNEI. The CDR3 length is 17 residues.

The sample holds many counts of this clonotype. V is TRBV20-1 and J is TRBJ1-1; D not resolved. The CDR3 runs to 14 residues. In germline, CDR1 is DFQATT, CDR2 SNEGSKA (reference sequence). V shed 6 bases and J shed 1 base, with 15 bases lying between them. As DNA, the CDR3 is TGCAGTGCCCCACCCTTGGTAGGGAACACTGAAGCTTTCTTT. This sequence encodes CSAPPLVGNTEAFF.

Ten or more counts support this clonotype. J is TRBJ1-3 and V is TRBV7-2, with D perhaps TRBD1 (6 bases). V was shortened by 4 bases and J by 0 bases, with 10 bases between the two germline ends. Germline-derived CDR1 and CDR2 are SGHTA and FQGNSA. CDR3 length equals 15 residues. CDR3 residues: CASSSDSNSGNTIYF. CDR3 sequence (DNA): TGTGCCAGCAGCTCGGACAGTAACTCTGGAAACACCATATATTTT.

This clonotype has at least ten counts. The chain links TRBV6-5 to TRBJ1-2; a weak D match, TRBD1 (5 bases). Germline CDR1 is MNHEY and CDR2 is SVGAGI. The CDR3 extends over 14 amino acids. With 7 bases removed from V and 0 bases from J, the gap between germline ends came to 12 bases. The CDR3 loop is CASKVRGPNYGYTF. For the CDR3, the DNA is TGTGCCAGCAAGGTGCGGGGCCCTAACTATGGCTACACCTTC.

The chain employs TRBV29-1 and TRBJ1-6, with a possible D match to TRBD1 (5 bases). The CDR3 runs 13 residues. Germline V CDR1 and CDR2: SQVTM, ANQGSEA. V was trimmed by 7 bases and J by 7 bases, leaving 14 bases between them. The CDR3 DNA sequence: TGCAGCGCGGGGGAGGGAAGGAATTCACCCCTCCACTTT. This gives the protein CSAGEGRNSPLHF.

The rearrangement links TRBV5-6 to TRBJ2-7; D might be TRBD1 (5 bases). This CDR3 contains 15 residues. CDR1 is SGHDT and CDR2 is YYEEEE in the germline V gene. V lost 2 bases and J 1 base, leaving 13 bases between the germline ends. CDR3 DNA: TGTGCCAGCAGCTTTCTAGATCAGGGATCCTACGAGCAGTACTTC. Amino acids: CASSFLDQGSYEQYF.

This clonotype has a count of ten or more. V is TRBV12-3 or TRBV12-4 and J is TRBJ2-7; TRBD2 might be the D (7 bases). The CDR3 runs 13 residues. V lost 7 bases to trimming and J lost 2 bases, with 12 bases between them. The CDR3 sequence is CASKGGGAYEQYF. CDR3 sequence (DNA): TGTGCCAGCAAGGGAGGGGGAGCCTACGAGCAGTACTTC.

This clonotype was observed at least ten times. The CDR3 reads CASSRRTGGKETQYF. The CDR3 bases are TGTGCCAGCAGCCGAAGGACAGGGGGCAAAGAGACCCAGTACTTC. The V call is TRBV9, the J call TRBJ2-5; 11 bases agree with TRBD1. CDR3 size: 15 residues. Germline V gene sequence: CDR1 SGDLS, CDR2 YYNGEE. V dropped 4 bases and J dropped 3; count of bases not matched to a gene: 5.

This sequence joins TRBV3-1 and TRBJ2-7; perhaps TRBD1 as D (6 bases). The V gene lost 4 bases and the J gene lost 5 bases, with 12 bases spanning the gap. CDR3 size: 13 residues. CDR1 is LGHDT and CDR2 is YNNKEL in the germline V gene (reference sequence). The CDR3 DNA reads as TGTGCCAGCAGCCTACAGGGCGTCGACGAGCAGTACTTC. This translates into CASSLQGVDEQYF.

This clonotype came up a few times. The J gene is TRBJ2-3, the V gene TRBV6-2 or TRBV6-3; D perhaps matches TRBD1 (6 bases). Per the germline V gene, CDR1 is MNHEY and CDR2 is SVGEGT. Trimming took off 5 bases at V and 11 bases at J, with 17 bases between the two ends. The CDR3 has 13 amino acids. The CDR3, as DNA: TGTGCCAGCAGTGTAACCGGGACAAATAAGCAGTATTTT. Translation gives CASSVTGTNKQYF.

This clonotype was picked up a small number of times. V and J are TRBV25-1 and TRBJ2-6, with 8 bases matching TRBD2. The germline V gene encodes CDR1 MGHDK and CDR2 SYGVNS. This CDR3 is 15 amino acids long. Unmatched junction bases numbered 2, after V lost 5 bases and J lost 2 bases. In DNA form, the CDR3 reads TGTGCCAGCAGTCGGGAGGGGACTGGGGCCAACGTCCTGACTTTC. Translation: CASSREGTGANVLTF.

The CDR3 DNA sequence: TGTGCCAGCAGTTTAGCTCAGGGGGCAAGTTATGGCTACACCTTC. This sequence encodes CASSLAQGASYGYTF. The V and J genes are TRBV12-3 or TRBV12-4 and TRBJ1-2; 8 positions match TRBD1. V trimming: 0 bases; J trimming: 5 bases; junction bases outside the gene matches: 5. The CDR3 runs 15 residues.

This clonotype has ten or more counts. The rearrangement joins TRBV12-3 or TRBV12-4 to TRBJ1-5; D unclear. V dropped 6 bases and J dropped 5 bases, with 11 bases sitting between them. This CDR3 spans 13 amino acids. The chain's CDR3 is CASSPAGDQPQHF. CDR3 DNA sequence: TGTGCCAGCAGCCCCGCGGGTGATCAGCCCCAGCATTTT.

This clonotype was detected ten times or more. V gene TRBV6-5 combines with J gene TRBJ1-2; D is unclear. CDR1 MNHEY and CDR2 SVGAGI come from the germline V gene. Trimming took off 0 bases at V and 4 bases at J, with 15 bases between the two ends. The CDR3 totals 16 residues. CDR3 residues: CASSYSMTPEGYGYTF. CDR3 bases: TGTGCCAGCAGTTACTCGATGACACCGGAGGGCTATGGCTACACCTTC.

The chain links TRBV19 to TRBJ1-2; possible D gene TRBD1, 6 bases. The CDR3 runs 16 residues. Trimming cost V 3 bases and J 0 bases, with 14 bases left between them. The V gene's germline CDR1 is LNHDA and CDR2 SQIVND (reference sequence). The CDR3: CASSIAGATANYGYTF. Written as DNA, the CDR3 is TGTGCCAGTAGTATCGCAGGGGCTACAGCTAACTATGGCTACACCTTC. Looking up the rest from reference TRBV19 and TRBJ1-2 gives the full variable domain: DGGITQSPKYLFRKEGQNVTLSCEQNLNHDAMYWYRQDPGQGLRLIYYSQIVNDFQKGDIAEGYSVSREKKESFPLTVTSAQKNPTAFYLCASSIAGATANYGYTFGSGTRLTVV.

This clonotype appeared many times. The chain combines TRBV14 with TRBJ1-1; D is ambiguous. Per germline, CDR1 SGHDN and CDR2 FVKESK. Trimming took off 4 bases at V and 10 bases at J, with 13 bases between the two ends. The CDR3 is made up of 12 amino acids. The CDR3, as DNA: TGTGCCAGCAGCCCCCCGCTTAGAGGAGCTTTCTTT. Translation gives CASSPPLRGAFF.

In this sample, this clonotype turned up a few times. The chain recombines TRBV5-1 with TRBJ2-3; no reliable D call. Between the trimmed V and J ends, which lost 0 bases and 4 bases, there was a span of 3 bases. CDR1 and CDR2 from the germline V gene are SGHRS and YFSETQ. This CDR3 is 12 amino acids long. CDR3 sequence reads: CASSLVADTQYF. The CDR3 DNA sequence: TGCGCCAGCAGCTTGGTGGCAGATACGCAGTATTTT.

This clonotype was seen repeatedly, ten times or more. The gene calls are TRBV12-3 or TRBV12-4 and TRBJ1-5, with TRBD1 as a possible D gene (6 bases). This CDR3 comprises 13 residues. V was clipped by 6 bases and J by 7 bases, with 13 bases between them. The CDR3 region is CASSRDTGQPQHF. CDR3 coding DNA: TGTGCCAGCAGCCGGGACACGGGACAGCCCCAGCATTTT.

The sample holds many counts of this clonotype. This chain uses TRBV7-9 with TRBJ2-3; D is unclear. The ends were cut back, 4 bases at V and 4 bases at J, with 12 bases in the middle. Germline values: CDR1 SEHNR, CDR2 FQNEAQ (reference sequence). The CDR3 contains 14 residues. CDR3 protein: CASSSPPVPDTQYF. The CDR3 region has the DNA TGTGCCAGCAGCTCCCCTCCGGTGCCAGATACGCAGTATTTT.

This clonotype was seen ten or more times. The gene calls are TRBV7-8 and TRBJ1-6; D remains ambiguous. This CDR3 has 13 residues. V lost 2 bases, J lost 9 bases, and 8 bases lay in between. CDR1 SGHVS and CDR2 FQNEAQ come from the germline V gene. CDR3 sequence: CASSLIGLSPLHF. In DNA, the CDR3 is TGTGCCAGCAGCTTAATCGGCCTTTCACCCCTCCACTTT. Full variable domain (rest looked up from reference TRBV7-8 and TRBJ1-6): GAGVSQSPRYKVAKRGQDVALRCDPISGHVSLFWYQQALGQGPEFLTYFQNEAQLDKSGLPSDRFFAERPEGSVSTLKIQRTQQEDSAVYLCASSLIGLSPLHFGNGTRLTVT.

The V call is TRBV12-3 or TRBV12-4, the J call TRBJ1-6; D is possibly TRBD1 (6 bases). The CDR3 is 16 amino acids. V was shortened by 7 bases and J by 1 base, with 14 bases between the two germline ends. In nucleotides, the CDR3 is TGTGCCAGCACCCCCAGGGGCCTGTCCTATAATTCACCCCTCCACTTT. The encoded protein is CASTPRGLSYNSPLHF.

The V call is TRBV20-1, the J call TRBJ1-2; weak D call: TRBD1 (6 bases). Looked up from germline, CDR1 is DFQATT and CDR2 is SNEGSKA (reference sequence). Trimming took off 6 bases at V and 2 bases at J, with 13 bases between the two ends. CDR3 length: 13 residues. CDR3 sequence: CSAIQGRNYGYTF. The CDR3 coding sequence is TGCAGTGCAATACAGGGTAGGAACTATGGCTACACCTTC.

This rearrangement joins TRBV6-1 to TRBJ1-1; a possible D gene is TRBD1 (5 bases). Germline values: CDR1 MNHNS, CDR2 SASEGT. V lost 0 bases to trimming and J lost 9 bases, with 14 bases between them. The CDR3 is 14 residues long. The CDR3 sequence: CASSEAARAGQAFF. The CDR3 nucleotides are TGTGCCAGCAGTGAAGCCGCTCGAGCAGGGCAAGCTTTCTTT.

This clonotype was detected many times. The chain recombines TRBV2 with TRBJ2-7, with TRBD2 as a possible D gene (6 bases). The CDR3 covers 15 residues. From germline, CDR1 is SNHLY and CDR2 FYNNEI. Trimming cost V 4 bases and J 2 bases, with 15 bases left between them. The CDR3 protein is CASSVPLGGPYEQYF. CDR3 in DNA: TGTGCCAGCAGTGTACCGTTGGGGGGTCCCTACGAGCAGTACTTC.

Remarks on this clonotype: The germline gene is not matched at one end of the junction; a read error may be the cause. The rearrangement links TRBV6-2 or TRBV6-3 to TRBJ2-7, with D possibly TRBD1 on 6 matching bases. Germline assignment: CDR1 MNHEY and CDR2 SVGEGT. The CDR3 covers 16 residues. Written as DNA, the CDR3 is TGTGCCAGTAGTTACTCGGAACAGGGTGGATGGTACGAGCAGTACTTC. This sequence encodes CASSYSEQGGWYEQYF.

The chain has TRBV7-2 and TRBJ2-3; 8 nucleotides agree with TRBD1. This CDR3 has 14 residues. Germline CDR1 and CDR2: SGHTA and FQGNSA. V shed 5 bases and J 4 bases; nucleotides not matched to a gene: 5. This CDR3 reads CASSPGQGADTQYF. Written as DNA, the CDR3 is TGTGCCAGCAGCCCCGGACAGGGTGCAGATACGCAGTATTTT.

This clonotype was seen only a few times. The chain couples TRBV20-1 to TRBJ2-2, with D tentatively TRBD1 (5 bases). The V end was cut by 3 bases, the J end by 2 bases, with 10 bases between. CDR1 and CDR2 (germline): DFQATT, SNEGSKA (reference sequence). The CDR3 loop spans 14 amino acids. The CDR3 region is CSASRQGNTGELFF. The CDR3 nucleotides are TGCAGTGCTAGTCGGCAGGGTAACACCGGGGAGCTGTTTTTT.

This clonotype has just a few counts. The V gene is TRBV27, the J gene TRBJ2-7; D is unresolved. Trimming shortened V by 4 bases and J by 6 bases, and 16 bases separated the two germline ends. CDR1 MNHEY and CDR2 SMNVEV come from the germline V gene (reference sequence). The CDR3 totals 14 residues. CDR3 DNA sequence: TGTGCCAGCAGTTCCTTTATATCGGGTGGCGAGCAGTACTTC. It is translated as CASSSFISGGEQYF.

This clonotype was detected many times. The rearrangement links TRBV6-4 to TRBJ2-3; D is perhaps TRBD1 (5 bases). Germline CDR1 is MRHNA and CDR2 is SNTAGT. CDR3 length equals 13 residues. V lost 6 bases and J 6 bases, leaving 13 bases between the germline ends. The CDR3 sequence: CASRKGPLDTQYF. Here the CDR3 DNA reads TGTGCCAGCAGGAAGGGGCCCCTCGATACGCAGTATTTT.

The sample holds one count of this clonotype. The chain links TRBV5-1 to TRBJ1-1; no clear D gene. V lost 3 bases and J lost 9, with 15 bases in between. This CDR3 comprises 13 residues. From germline, CDR1 is SGHRS and CDR2 YFSETQ. DNA of the CDR3: TGCGCCAGCAGCTCGGGCCAAGATGAAAAAGCTTTCTTT. This gives the protein CASSSGQDEKAFF. Using reference TRBV5-1 and TRBJ1-1 for the parts outside the CDR3, the full variable domain is KAGVTQTPRYLIKTRGQQVTLSCSPISGHRSVSWYQQTPGQGLQFLFEYFSETQRNKGNFPGRFSGRQFSNSRSEMNVSTLELGDSALYLCASSSGQDEKAFFGQGTRLTVV.